A single sample is the source of the 20 T cell receptor beta chains below, sequenced in a study of blood T cell repertoires in COVID-19. Sequencing used immunoSEQ multiplex PCR; TCRdb keeps in-frame clones, though not all of them. The repertoire holds approximately 330,000 clones, with 65% to 90% as singletons. Sequencing was performed on PBMCs or T cells enriched from blood (not recorded which). These receptors were obtained from a woman aged 40 to 50 with acute COVID-19.

The count of this clone is one. The chain uses TRBV3-1 (or the pseudogene TRBV3-2) and TRBJ2-1; unclear D gene. Germline assignment: CDR1 LGHDT and CDR2 YNNKEL (reference sequence). The CDR3 has 15 amino acids. With 7 bases removed from V and 0 bases from J, the gap between germline ends came to 13 bases. In DNA form, the CDR3 reads TGTGCCAGCACCCGAATAGAGTGCTCCTACAATGAGCAGTTCTTC. It yields the protein CASTRIECSYNEQFF.

This chain links TRBV27 with TRBJ2-7, with TRBD2 identical over 9 bases. The J segment lost 4 bases and the V segment lost 0 bases, leaving 10 bases of the junction unmatched. Germline assignment: CDR1 MNHEY and CDR2 SMNVEV (reference sequence). The CDR3 runs to 17 residues. The CDR3 is CASSLSWLAGSVYEQYF. The CDR3 nucleotides are TGTGCCAGCAGTTTATCGTGGCTAGCGGGGAGTGTTTACGAGCAGTACTTC.

This clone came up once. The chain carries TRBV3-1 (or the pseudogene TRBV3-2) and TRBJ2-3; possible D gene TRBD2, 5 bases. There are 14 residues in the CDR3. CDR1 is LGHDT, CDR2 YNNKEL, per germline (reference sequence). With 1 base removed from V and 7 bases from J, the gap between germline ends came to 12 bases. Here the CDR3 DNA reads TGTGCCAGCAGCCAAGGGGAAAGGAGGAATACGCAGTATTTT. Its translation is CASSQGERRNTQYF.

As DNA, the CDR3 is TGTGCCAGCAGGCCAGGACATCTCTACGAGCAGTACTTC. Protein product: CASRPGHLYEQYF. The chain uses TRBV28 and TRBJ2-7, with D perhaps TRBD1 (5 bases). Germline V gene data show CDR1 as MDHEN and CDR2 as SYDVKM. V was shortened by 6 bases and J by 3 bases, with 12 bases between the two germline ends. CDR3 length: 13 residues.

This clone appeared a single time. This rearrangement joins TRBV6-6 to TRBJ2-6, with D unclear. The CDR3 is made up of 16 amino acids. Germline CDR1 reads MNHNY; CDR2 reads SVGAGI (reference sequence). V shed 0 bases and J shed 0 bases, with 6 bases lying between them. In DNA form, the CDR3 reads TGTGCCAGCAGTTACTCCCCTAGCTCTGGGGCCAACGTCCTGACTTTC. Protein product: CASSYSPSSGANVLTF.

V is TRBV6-6 and J is TRBJ1-1; TRBD1 is a possible D gene (6 bases). V was cut by 11 bases and J by 3 bases, with 16 bases left in between. The CDR3 spans 13 residues. The germline gives CDR1 MNHNY, CDR2 SVGAGI (reference sequence). The CDR3: CAGNYRVDTEAFF. CDR3 bases: TGTGCCGGTAATTACAGGGTTGACACTGAAGCTTTCTTT.

This clone appeared a single time. This chain uses TRBV6-5 with TRBJ1-4; 9 bases match TRBD1. The CDR3 is 13 residues long. Trimming cost V 6 bases and J 17 bases; bases outside gene matches: 13. CDR1 is MNHEY, CDR2 SVGAGI, per germline. CDR3 bases: TGTGCCAGCAGCCCAACAGGGGGCGCCCCCCATTTTTTT. Its translation: CASSPTGGAPHFF.

The CDR3 coding sequence is TGTGCCAGCAGCTTGGGTGCTAGCGGGGGCGCAGATACGCAGTATTTT. It yields the protein CASSLGASGGADTQYF. This chain uses TRBV7-2 with TRBJ2-3; 10 positions agree with TRBD2. CDR3 length equals 16 residues. Germline lookup yields CDR1 SGHTA and CDR2 FQGNSA. Germline trimming cut 3 bases from V and 4 bases from J; bases unmatched to any gene: 7.

The chain joins TRBV19 to TRBJ1-6, with 8 positions matching TRBD1. Unmatched junction bases numbered 6, after V lost 5 bases and J lost 3 bases. The CDR3 runs to 16 residues. Germline V gives CDR1 LNHDA, CDR2 SQIVND (reference sequence). The CDR3 bases are TGTGCCAGTAGTCCAGGGGGCGTTCACTATAATTCACCCCTCCACTTT. It is translated as CASSPGGVHYNSPLHF.

The V call is TRBV7-9, the J call TRBJ1-2, with D unresolved. Germline V CDR1 and CDR2: SEHNR, FQNEAQ (reference sequence). The CDR3 covers 17 residues. V shed 6 bases and J shed 4 bases, with 24 bases lying between them. The DNA of the CDR3 is TGTGCCAGCAGGCAAGAGTCGCCCCTGGGAGGAACCTATGGCTACACCTTC. This gives the protein CASRQESPLGGTYGYTF. Complete variable domain (other parts from reference TRBV7-9 and TRBJ1-2): DTGVSQNPRHKITKRGQNVTFRCDPISEHNRLYWYRQTLGQGPEFLTYFQNEAQLEKSRLLSDRFSAERPKGSFSTLEIQRTEQGDSAMYLCASRQESPLGGTYGYTFGSGTRLTVV.

The CDR3 DNA is TGCGCCAGCAGCCAAGTGATCACAGCCATGAACACCGGGGAGCTGTTTTTT. It specifies CASSQVITAMNTGELFF. V is TRBV4-1 and J is TRBJ2-2; no firm D call. The V end was cut by 1 base, the J end by 1 base, with 13 bases between. The CDR3 extends over 17 amino acids. CDR1 is MGHRA and CDR2 is YSYEKL in the germline V gene.

The chain is built from TRBV6-1 and TRBJ2-1, with 8 bases fitting TRBD1. CDR3 length: 15 residues. The germline V gene encodes CDR1 MNHNS and CDR2 SASEGT. V gave up 3 bases and J gave up 9 bases; unmatched junction bases: 10. CDR3 in amino acids: CASSEYRGVSGEQFF. The CDR3 DNA follows: TGTGCCAGCAGTGAGTACAGGGGGGTATCGGGTGAGCAGTTCTTC.

The chain joins TRBV2 to TRBJ1-4; the D is unclear. From germline, CDR1 is SNHLY and CDR2 FYNNEI. V dropped 3 bases and J dropped 6 bases, with 2 bases sitting between them. CDR3 length: 11 amino acids. CDR3 sequence reads: CASSDYEKLFF. CDR3 sequence (DNA): TGTGCCAGCAGTGACTATGAAAAACTGTTTTTT.

The rearrangement joins TRBV7-2 to TRBJ1-1, with D perhaps matching TRBD1 (5 bases). Germline CDR1 and CDR2: SGHTA and FQGNSA. Deletions cut 2 bases from V and 4 bases from J, with 11 bases between. The CDR3 spans 14 residues. The CDR3 DNA reads as TGTGCCAGCAGCTTACTAGGGGTGGCCACTGAAGCTTTCTTT. As protein: CASSLLGVATEAFF.

This clone was seen just once. Written as DNA, the CDR3 is TGTGCCAGCAGCCATTCGCGTGGGGGGGCTCTGGGCACCATATATTTT. Protein: CASSHSRGGALGTIYF. V usage is TRBV5-8 and J usage is TRBJ1-3; D perhaps matches TRBD1 (6 bases). Deletions cut 4 bases from V and 9 bases from J, with 23 bases between. CDR3 length: 16 residues. Germline assignment: CDR1 SGHTS and CDR2 YDEGEE. The full variable domain, rest sourced from reference TRBV5-8 and TRBJ1-3, is EAGVTQSPTHLIKTRGQQATLRCSPISGHTSVYWYQQALGLGLQFLLWYDEGEERNRGNFPPRFSGRQFPNYSSELNVNALELEDSALYLCASSHSRGGALGTIYFGEGSWLTVV.

This sequence joins TRBV6-5 and TRBJ1-1; the match to TRBD1 covers 9 bases. Trimming removed 2 bases from V and 1 base from J; junction bases left unmatched: 5. This CDR3 contains 16 residues. CDR1 and CDR2 (germline): MNHEY, SVGAGI. The CDR3 nucleotides read TGTGCCAGCAGTTACCGGACAGGGGCGGGGAACACTGAAGCTTTCTTT. Translating it yields CASSYRTGAGNTEAFF.

This sequence joins TRBV25-1 and TRBJ1-2, with no clear D. The CDR3 runs to 15 residues. Germline loops: CDR1 MGHDK, CDR2 SYGVNS. V lost 5 bases and J 6 bases, leaving 19 bases between the germline ends. CDR3 sequence: CASSPIDGERHGYTF. The CDR3 DNA is TGTGCCAGCAGTCCTATAGACGGGGAGAGGCATGGCTACACCTTC.

CDR3 region: CASSQDLLAGDTQYF. The CDR3 DNA sequence: TGCGCCAGCAGCCAAGATCTACTAGCGGGCGATACGCAGTATTTT. V and J are TRBV4-3 and TRBJ2-3; 9 nucleotides line up with TRBD2. With 0 bases clipped from V and 6 bases from J, the junction kept 4 bases outside the gene matches. Germline lookup yields CDR1 LGHNA and CDR2 YSLEER. The CDR3 consists of 15 residues.

The genes are TRBV7-2 and TRBJ2-7; possibly TRBD2 for D (6 bases). The length of the CDR3 is 15 residues. CDR1 is SGHTA and CDR2 is FQGNSA in the germline V gene. V lost 4 bases and J lost 2, with 15 bases in between. CDR3 loop: CASSWGRAGTYEQYF. The CDR3 nucleotides are TGTGCCAGCAGCTGGGGAAGGGCGGGGACCTACGAGCAGTACTTC.

On this clone itself: The same CDR3 is also encoded by other DNA sequences in this sample. This chain connects TRBV5-1 to TRBJ2-7; D is possibly TRBD2 (6 bases). V lost 0 bases and J 2 bases, leaving 9 bases between the germline ends. CDR1 SGHRS and CDR2 YFSETQ come from the germline V gene. This CDR3 is 14 amino acids long. Here the CDR3 reads CASSLEGGAYEQYF. The CDR3 DNA follows: TGCGCCAGCAGCTTGGAGGGAGGTGCCTACGAGCAGTACTTC. Variable domain in full (rest from reference TRBV5-1 and TRBJ2-7): KAGVTQTPRYLIKTRGQQVTLSCSPISGHRSVSWYQQTPGQGLQFLFEYFSETQRNKGNFPGRFSGRQFSNSRSEMNVSTLELGDSALYLCASSLEGGAYEQYFGPGTRLTVT.